What follows are 15 T cell receptor beta chains derived from one specimen sequenced in a study of T-cell reconstitution after alpha-beta-depleted transplantation in children. TCRbeta library construction was performed incorporating unique molecular identifiers. One entry per CDR3 protein, called by TCRdb with MiXCR from the PCR reads. Among over 150,000 distinct CDR3 sequences listed, about 6.3% were seen once. Sequenced material: PBMCs from the stem cell graft donor, taken from the stem cell graft. Every receptor here comes from a human donor who donated a stem cell graft to a child with Wiskott-Aldrich syndrome.

The table lists this clonotype with a few counts. V and J are TRBV3-1 and TRBJ1-1; 7 bases agree with TRBD1. This CDR3 region has 14 residues. The germline V gene has CDR1 LGHDT and CDR2 YNNKEL (reference sequence). The J segment lost 4 bases and the V segment lost 4 bases, leaving 6 bases of the junction unmatched. CDR3 loop: CASSPQGQTTEAFF. The CDR3 DNA sequence: TGTGCCAGCAGCCCCCAGGGACAGACCACTGAAGCTTTCTTT. Complete variable domain (other parts from reference TRBV3-1 and TRBJ1-1): DTAVSQTPKYLVTQMGNDKSIKCEQNLGHDTMYWYKQDSKKFLKIMFSYNNKELIINETVPNRFSPKSPDKAHLNLHINSLELGDSAVYFCASSPQGQTTEAFFGQGTRLTVV.

The chain carries TRBV12-3 or TRBV12-4 and TRBJ1-5; possible D gene TRBD1, 5 bases. The ends were cut back, 6 bases at V and 4 bases at J, with 25 bases in the middle. The CDR3 length is 18 residues. The CDR3 loop reads CASRHGPVGTKTNQPQHF. DNA for the CDR3: TGTGCCAGCAGACATGGCCCAGTGGGGACCAAGACAAATCAGCCCCAGCATTTT.

This clonotype showed up many times. The chain uses TRBV29-1 and TRBJ2-7; 9 bases are a match to TRBD1. Germline CDR1 reads SQVTM; CDR2 reads ANQGSEA. With V trimmed by 5 bases and J by 5 bases, 13 bases remained unmatched. The CDR3 is made up of 15 amino acids. The CDR3 sequence: CSVQARDRVFDEQYF. The CDR3, as DNA: TGCAGCGTTCAGGCCCGGGACAGGGTTTTCGACGAGCAGTACTTC.

The table lists this clonotype with many counts. The rearrangement uses TRBV10-3 and TRBJ2-7; perhaps TRBD1 as D (5 bases). Trimming cost V 5 bases and J 4 bases, with 15 bases left between them. Germline values: CDR1 ENHRY, CDR2 SYGVKD. This CDR3 has 14 residues. The CDR3 loop is CAISNGAGMYEQYF. CDR3 sequence (DNA): TGTGCCATCAGTAATGGGGCAGGGATGTACGAGCAGTACTTC.

This clonotype was observed at least ten times. The V call is TRBV5-1, the J call TRBJ1-1, with a possible D match to TRBD1 (6 bases). The germline V gene encodes CDR1 SGHRS and CDR2 YFSETQ. V lost 3 bases and J 3 bases, leaving 12 bases between the germline ends. The CDR3 is 14 amino acids. CDR3 nucleotides: TGCGCCAGCAGCTCATCGGACAGCCACACTGAAGCTTTCTTT. Protein product: CASSSSDSHTEAFF.

This clonotype was seen many times. The V and J genes are TRBV5-1 and TRBJ2-4; TRBD2 is a possible D gene (5 bases). The germline V and J ends were trimmed by 0 bases and 0 bases, with 13 bases remaining between them. Germline V gene lookup returns CDR1 SGHRS and CDR2 YFSETQ. This CDR3 has 17 residues. The CDR3 nucleotides read TGCGCCAGCAGCTTGGAACGGGGAACGCTAGCCAAAAACATTCAGTACTTC. This encodes CASSLERGTLAKNIQYF.

At least ten counts were recorded for this clonotype. The chain employs TRBV19 and TRBJ2-2; D gene ambiguous. Trimming took off 5 bases at V and 5 bases at J, with 3 bases between the two ends. The CDR3 consists of 11 residues. Germline V gene sequence: CDR1 LNHDA, CDR2 SQIVND (reference sequence). CDR3 coding DNA: TGTGCCAGTAGTCAAACCGGGGAGCTGTTTTTT. This translates into CASSQTGELFF.

In this sample, this clonotype turned up many times. V gene TRBV14 combines with J gene TRBJ1-5; D is ambiguous. Trimming left V 2 bases short and J 6 bases short, with 8 bases between. This CDR3 spans 13 amino acids. Germline CDR1 SGHDN, CDR2 FVKESK. As DNA, the CDR3 is TGTGCCAGCAGCCAAAGAGCAGGTCAGCCCCAGCATTTT. It encodes CASSQRAGQPQHF.

The genes are TRBV19 and TRBJ1-1; the D is unclear. The CDR3 has 13 residues. Germline CDR1 reads LNHDA; CDR2 reads SQIVND (reference sequence). Trimming shortened V by 5 bases and J by 8 bases, and 15 bases separated the two germline ends. The CDR3 coding sequence is TGTGCCAGTAGTGGGGTGTCTCTAGTGGAAGCTTTCTTT. It encodes CASSGVSLVEAFF.

At least ten counts were recorded for this clonotype. The rearrangement joins TRBV5-1 to TRBJ2-7; 9 nucleotides agree with TRBD1. V shed 4 bases, J shed 2 bases, and the junction held 4 bases outside the gene matches. CDR1 is SGHRS, CDR2 YFSETQ, per germline. The CDR3 length is 14 residues. The CDR3 DNA is TGCGCCAGCAGCCAGGACAGGGGAACCTACGAGCAGTACTTC. Protein product: CASSQDRGTYEQYF.

This clonotype was observed a few times. This chain uses TRBV29-1 with TRBJ2-5, with 7 bases lining up with TRBD1. The germline V gene encodes CDR1 SQVTM and CDR2 ANQGSEA. V lost 6 bases to trimming and J lost 2 bases; unmatched junction nucleotides: 12. The CDR3 spans 15 residues. The CDR3 coding sequence is TGCAGCGTGGGGACAGCCCGACTACAGCAAGAGACCCAGTACTTC. It codes for CSVGTARLQQETQYF.

This clonotype was observed many times. The V gene is TRBV5-1, the J gene TRBJ2-3; D may be TRBD2 (6 bases). The V gene lost 3 bases and the J gene lost 6 bases, with 8 bases spanning the gap. CDR1 is SGHRS, CDR2 YFSETQ, per germline. The CDR3 loop spans 12 amino acids. The CDR3 here is CASSSEGDTQYF. In DNA form, the CDR3 reads TGCGCCAGCAGCTCGGAGGGTGATACGCAGTATTTT.

In its sample, this clonotype was seen many times. The V and J genes are TRBV24-1 and TRBJ2-5; D is unresolved. This CDR3 contains 14 residues. Germline loops: CDR1 KGHDR, CDR2 SFDVKD. V was clipped by 3 bases and J by 7 bases, with 14 bases between them. The CDR3 nucleotides read TGTGCCACCAGTGATGTAGACACCCCAGGGACCCAGTACTTC. This encodes CATSDVDTPGTQYF.

At least ten counts were recorded for this clonotype. This rearrangement joins TRBV5-1 to TRBJ2-1; no definite D call. The CDR3 is made up of 14 amino acids. Germline CDR1 reads SGHRS; CDR2 reads YFSETQ. V lost 1 base, J lost 0 bases, and 5 bases lay in between. CDR3 in amino acids: CASSLLPSYNEQFF. CDR3 DNA: TGCGCCAGCAGCTTGTTACCCTCCTACAATGAGCAGTTCTTC.

This clonotype was detected ten times or more. The rearrangement joins TRBV5-1 to TRBJ2-3; D unresolved. The CDR3 covers 14 residues. Germline CDR1 and CDR2: SGHRS and YFSETQ. Trimming left V 0 bases short and J 2 bases short, with 7 bases between. Written as DNA, the CDR3 is TGCGCCAGCAGCTTGGACTCCTACACAGATACGCAGTATTTT. Protein product: CASSLDSYTDTQYF.